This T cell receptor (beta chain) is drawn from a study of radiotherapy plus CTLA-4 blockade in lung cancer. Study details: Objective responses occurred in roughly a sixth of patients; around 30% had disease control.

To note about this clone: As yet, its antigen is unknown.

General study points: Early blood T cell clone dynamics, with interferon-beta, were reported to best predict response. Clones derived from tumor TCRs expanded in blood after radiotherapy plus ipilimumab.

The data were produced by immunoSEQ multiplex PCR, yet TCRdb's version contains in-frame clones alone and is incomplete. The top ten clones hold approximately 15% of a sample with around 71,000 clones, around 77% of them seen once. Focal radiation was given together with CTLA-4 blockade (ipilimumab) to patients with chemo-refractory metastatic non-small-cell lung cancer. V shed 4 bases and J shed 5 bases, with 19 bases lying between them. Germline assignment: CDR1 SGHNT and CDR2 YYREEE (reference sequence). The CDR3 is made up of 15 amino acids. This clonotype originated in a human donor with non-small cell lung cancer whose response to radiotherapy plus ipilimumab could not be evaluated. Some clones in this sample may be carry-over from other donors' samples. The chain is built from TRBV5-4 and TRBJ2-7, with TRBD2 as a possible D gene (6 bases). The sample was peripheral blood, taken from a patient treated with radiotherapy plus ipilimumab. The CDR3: CASSRRGALRNEQYF. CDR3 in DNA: TGTGCCAGCAGCCGGCGGGGCGCCCTTAGGAACGAGCAGTACTTC.